Presented here are 11 T cell receptor beta chains from one specimen sequenced in a study of tumor and adjacent non-tumor tissue in lung cancer. No cell sorting was done before RNA was extracted from the tissue. TCRbeta libraries were built with three rounds of nested PCR, modified from ARM-PCR. TCRdb reprocessed the multiplex PCR reads via MiXCR and lists one record per CDR3 protein. This sample has under 150,000 distinct CDR3 sequences; about 71% occur once, and the top ten carry about 20%. Sequencing used lung tumor tissue. The source of these receptors is a man aged 60 to 69 with small cell lung cancer.

In its sample, this clonotype ranks as medium-sized. The chain employs TRBV11-3 and TRBJ2-3, with 7 bases aligning to TRBD2. The CDR3 length is 15 residues. CDR1 is SGHNT, CDR2 YENEEA, per germline. The ends lost 5 bases at V and 2 bases at J; junction bases unmatched: 7. CDR3 sequence (DNA): TGTGCCAGCAGCCAAGATGGGGGGGACACAGATACGCAGTATTTT. Its translation is CASSQDGGDTDTQYF. The full variable domain, rest sourced from reference TRBV11-3 and TRBJ2-3, is EAGVVQSPRYKIIEKKQPVAFWCNPISGHNTLYWYLQNLGQGPELLIRYENEEAVDDSQLPKDRFSAERLKGVDSTLKIQPAELGDSAVYLCASSQDGGDTDTQYFGPGTRLTVL.

The V and J genes are TRBV20-1 and TRBJ2-7; 9 nucleotides align to TRBD2. Trimming took 1 base from V and 3 from J; bases not matched to a gene: 4. This CDR3 contains 14 residues. CDR1 DFQATT and CDR2 SNEGSKA come from the germline V gene (reference sequence). CDR3 nucleotide sequence: TGCAGTGCTAGAGGAGAACTAGCGGGCTACGAGCAGTACTTC. Translating gives CSARGELAGYEQYF.

The J gene is TRBJ1-2, the V gene TRBV2, with D perhaps TRBD1 (6 bases). Trimming removed 3 bases at V and 4 bases at J, with 18 bases between. The germline gives CDR1 SNHLY, CDR2 FYNNEI. The CDR3 contains 16 residues. CDR3: CASSDTYRDPIYGYTF. CDR3 DNA: TGTGCCAGCAGTGATACCTACAGGGACCCCATCTATGGCTACACCTTC. The full variable domain, completed using reference TRBV2 and TRBJ1-2, is EPEVTQTPSHQVTQMGQEVILRCVPISNHLYFYWYRQILGQKVEFLVSFYNNEISEKSEIFDDQFSVERPDGSNFTLKIRSTKLEDSAMYFCASSDTYRDPIYGYTFGSGTRLTVV.

On this clonotype: A much larger clone differs by one base, so this may be a read error. The V gene is TRBV6-5, the J gene TRBJ1-2; tentatively, D is TRBD1 (5 bases). The germline CDR1 and CDR2 sequences are MNHEY and SVGAGI. The V gene lost 10 bases and the J gene lost 6 bases, with 18 bases spanning the gap. The CDR3 loop spans 13 amino acids. The CDR3 region is CANSYGAADGYTF. The DNA for the CDR3 is TGTGCCAACAGCTACGGGGCAGCGGATGGCTACACCTTC.

Concerning this clonotype: A much larger clone is a single base away; this may be a read error. The J gene is TRBJ1-1, the V gene TRBV11-2; TRBD1 is a possible D gene (5 bases). The germline V gene has CDR1 SGHAT and CDR2 FQNNGV. The CDR3 has 15 residues. The CDR3 loop reads CVSSLGIGAVTEAFF. CDR3 nucleotides: TGTGTCAGCAGCTTAGGTATCGGGGCCGTCACTGAAGCTTTCTTT.

With regard to this clonotype: At one end the junction does not follow the germline gene, possibly because of a read error. This chain joins TRBV11-2 and TRBJ2-5; perhaps TRBD2 as D (5 bases). Germline V gene lookup returns CDR1 SGHAT and CDR2 FQNNGV. This CDR3 has 13 residues. The CDR3 is CVSSVGVKETQYF. The DNA of the CDR3 is TGTGTCAGCAGTGTCGGGGTTAAAGAGACCCAGTACTTC.

V and J are TRBV28 and TRBJ2-3; unclear D gene. The CDR3 length is 15 residues. Germline CDR1 and CDR2: MDHEN and SYDVKM. V lost 9 bases to trimming and J lost 1 base, with 17 bases between them. The CDR3 here is CARSPTAARTDTQYF. In DNA, the CDR3 is TGTGCCAGAAGTCCTACGGCGGCTCGCACAGATACGCAGTATTTT.

As to this clonotype: Since a much larger clone is just one base distant, this may be a read error. V and J are TRBV20-1 and TRBJ2-5; D is uncertain. The germline CDR1 and CDR2 sequences are DFQATT and SNEGSKA (reference sequence). The CDR3 consists of 12 residues. CDR3 protein: CSDRPPGGTQYF. CDR3 nucleotides: TGCAGTGATAGACCCCCGGGTGGGACCCAGTACTTC.

Turning to this clonotype: Relative to the germline gene, one junction end is altered; a read error may explain this. The chain links TRBV20-1 to TRBJ1-6, with D perhaps TRBD1 (6 bases). The CDR3 contains 15 residues. Germline CDR1 and CDR2: DFQATT and SNEGSKA (reference sequence). CDR3 protein: CSATIPGHGNSPIHF. The CDR3 DNA reads TGCAGCGCTACAATCCCGGGACACGGAAATTCACCCATCCACTTT.

As to this clonotype: An end of the junction does not agree with germline; a read error may underlie this. The gene calls are TRBV4-1 and TRBJ2-6, with D maybe TRBD2 (5 bases). Germline V CDR1 and CDR2: MGHRA, YSYEKL. The CDR3 runs to 15 residues. The CDR3 sequence is CASSQQDSGTNVLTF. The CDR3 DNA reads TGCGCCAGCAGCCAACAGGACTCTGGGACCAACGTCCTGACTTTC.

As regards this clonotype: No conserved phenylalanine or tryptophan is present at the end of the CDR3, so a read error is the likely explanation. Because the CDR3's place on the DNA is in doubt, the DNA is left out and the CDR3 is given as listed by TCRdb. The chain employs TRBV6-1 and TRBJ1-2; the DNA was not compared with TRBD1, the D call given in the table. The CDR3 numbers 14 amino acids, ends counted. The germline V gene encodes CDR1 MNHNS and CDR2 SASEGT. This CDR3 is CASSERWDRGGHTV.